The subject of this entry is one TCR beta chain. After removal of 6 bases from V and 3 bases from J, the junction contained 11 bases not matched to a gene. Germline V gene data show CDR1 as MDHEN and CDR2 as SYDVKM. The CDR3 runs 15 residues. Genomic DNA of every subset was divided equally among multiple immunoSEQ plates. Here immunoSEQ multiplex PCR was the method, and the copy in TCRdb shows in-frame clones only, minus some. The repertoire holds fewer than 550,000 clones, with about 79% as singletons. This sample was taken from a study of shared clonotypes between healthy human individuals. Sequenced input: PBMCs. The J gene is TRBJ2-7, the V gene TRBV28; 7 nucleotides align to TRBD1. The sequence derives from a woman aged 40 to 50 in good health. Some clones in this sample may be carry-over from other donors' samples. The DNA for the CDR3 is TGTGCCAGCAGAAGAAGACAGGGTACCCTCTACGAGCAGTACTTC. It yields the protein CASRRRQGTLYEQYF.